Below are 23 T cell receptor beta chains sequenced from a single sample in a study of OX40 agonist ivuxolimab in advanced cancers. Here immunoSEQ multiplex PCR was the method, and the copy in TCRdb shows in-frame clones only, minus some. The table records about 100,000 clones, approximately 90% of them present only once. The sequenced sample was CD4+ or CD8+ T cells sorted from blood, obtained in a trial of the OX40 agonist ivuxolimab. These receptors originate from an adult with an advanced solid tumor such as melanoma, head and neck, liver or kidney cancer.

The chain carries TRBV28 and TRBJ1-1; TRBD1 is a possible D gene (6 bases). Per the germline V gene, CDR1 is MDHEN and CDR2 is SYDVKM. The CDR3 covers 15 residues. The V end was cut by 7 bases, the J end by 1 base, with 16 bases between. For the CDR3, the DNA is TGTGCCAGCACCCGATCAGGGGATTGGAACACTGAAGCTTTCTTT. It yields the protein CASTRSGDWNTEAFF.

The rearrangement joins TRBV2 to TRBJ2-1; 8 bases agree with TRBD2. The trim removed 4 bases at V and 9 bases at J, leaving 11 bases unmatched. Germline CDR1 and CDR2: SNHLY and FYNNEI. CDR3 length: 15 amino acids. The CDR3 here is CASSARGLGYGEQFF. In DNA form, the CDR3 reads TGTGCCAGCAGTGCCCGGGGACTAGGCTACGGTGAGCAGTTCTTC.

The rearrangement joins TRBV28 to TRBJ2-5, with a possible D match to TRBD2 (7 bases). The CDR3 covers 15 residues. Germline CDR1 MDHEN, CDR2 SYDVKM. Trimming shortened V by 6 bases and J by 5 bases, and 19 bases separated the two germline ends. DNA of the CDR3: TGTGCCAGCAGGCGCGGGGGCCACAGAAGGGAGACCCAGTACTTC. It codes for CASRRGGHRRETQYF.

The gene calls are TRBV5-6 and TRBJ2-2; no definite D call. This CDR3 contains 12 residues. Trimming cost V 5 bases and J 3 bases, with 5 bases left between them. Germline assignment: CDR1 SGHDT and CDR2 YYEEEE. This CDR3 reads CASSRDTGELFF. The DNA for the CDR3 is TGTGCCAGCAGTCGGGACACCGGGGAGCTGTTTTTT.

The V gene is TRBV5-1, the J gene TRBJ2-2, with D uncertain. CDR3 size: 15 residues. The V gene lost 0 bases and the J gene lost 3 bases, with 9 bases spanning the gap. Germline loops: CDR1 SGHRS, CDR2 YFSETQ. In DNA form, the CDR3 reads TGCGCCAGCAGCTTGGGACACAGAGACACCGGGGAGCTGTTTTTT. Translating it yields CASSLGHRDTGELFF.

This chain joins TRBV6-6 and TRBJ2-1, with 7 bases aligning to TRBD1. J gave up 4 bases and V 2 bases, and 5 bases lay outside the gene matches. This CDR3 has 15 amino acids. Germline lookup yields CDR1 MNHNY and CDR2 SVGAGI (reference sequence). CDR3 in DNA: TGTGCCAGCAGTTACCGACAGGGCGTTTACAATGAGCAGTTCTTC. Its translation is CASSYRQGVYNEQFF.

The gene calls are TRBV5-4 and TRBJ2-7; D is possibly TRBD2 (6 bases). The CDR3 consists of 16 residues. V was pared by 3 bases and J by 4 bases, with 20 bases between. CDR1 is SGHNT, CDR2 YYREEE, per germline (reference sequence). The CDR3 DNA is TGTGCCAGCAGCTCACTAGCCTGGAAGGGACCGTACGAGCAGTACTTC. It encodes CASSSLAWKGPYEQYF.

The V and J genes are TRBV5-4 and TRBJ2-2; 9 bases map to TRBD2. CDR1 and CDR2 (germline): SGHNT, YYREEE (reference sequence). The CDR3 consists of 16 residues. J gave up 6 bases and V 2 bases, and 8 bases lay outside the gene matches. CDR3 protein: CASSLPTGLAAGELFF. The DNA for the CDR3 is TGTGCCAGCAGCTTACCCACGGGACTAGCAGCCGGGGAGCTGTTTTTT.

About this clone itself: Because the CDR3's place on the DNA is in doubt, the DNA is left out and the CDR3 is given as listed by TCRdb. This chain connects TRBV19 to TRBJ1-5. Germline lookup yields CDR1 LNHDA and CDR2 SQIVND (reference sequence). The CDR3 is 13 residues long, counting both termini. CDR3 protein: CASSSIAISPSIF.

The chain joins TRBV11-2 to TRBJ2-7; 7 positions match TRBD2. The CDR3 has 13 amino acids. The V gene end was trimmed by 4 bases and the J gene end by 2 bases; junction bases not matched to a gene: 2. CDR1 and CDR2 (germline): SGHAT, FQNNGV. Here the CDR3 reads CASSSSGPYEQYF. As DNA, the CDR3 is TGTGCCAGCAGCTCTAGCGGACCCTACGAGCAGTACTTC.

The chain employs TRBV18 and TRBJ2-1, with D possibly matching TRBD2 (5 bases). Germline-derived CDR1 and CDR2 are KGHSH and LQKENI. The CDR3 is 15 residues long. Trimming stripped 2 bases from V and 4 bases from J, with 12 bases between. The CDR3 here is CASSPGLAPYNEQFF. The CDR3 DNA sequence: TGTGCCAGCTCACCAGGGCTAGCACCATACAATGAGCAGTTCTTC.

This sequence joins TRBV29-1 and TRBJ2-7; no reliable D call. The V gene lost 5 bases and the J gene lost 0 bases, with 8 bases spanning the gap. CDR1 SQVTM and CDR2 ANQGSEA come from the germline V gene. This CDR3 has 12 amino acids. This CDR3 is CSVKLASYEQYF. CDR3 coding DNA: TGCAGCGTTAAGTTGGCCTCCTACGAGCAGTACTTC.

This sequence joins TRBV29-1 and TRBJ2-6; D is unclear. The CDR3 runs 13 residues. V was shortened by 6 bases and J by 2 bases, with 8 bases between the two germline ends. From germline, CDR1 is SQVTM and CDR2 ANQGSEA. The DNA for the CDR3 is TGCAGCGTCGCAACAACTGGGGCCAACGTCCTGACTTTC. Translated: CSVATTGANVLTF. The full variable domain, rest sourced from reference TRBV29-1 and TRBJ2-6, is SAVISQKPSRDICQRGTSLTIQCQVDSQVTMMFWYRQQPGQSLTLIATANQGSEATYESGFVIDKFPISRPNLTFSTLTVSNMSPEDSSIYLCSVATTGANVLTFGAGSRLTVL.

V gene TRBV30 combines with J gene TRBJ1-5; D uncertain. Deletions cut 1 base from V and 6 bases from J, with 16 bases between. Germline V gene lookup returns CDR1 GTSNPN and CDR2 SVGIG (reference sequence). The CDR3 has 15 residues. The DNA for the CDR3 is TGTGCCTGGAGTGGCCGTTTCGGGTTAGGTCAGCCCCAGCATTTT. It codes for CAWSGRFGLGQPQHF. Full variable domain (remainder filled in from reference TRBV30 and TRBJ1-5): SQTIHQWPATLVQPVGSPLSLECTVEGTSNPNLYWYRQAAGRGLQLLFYSVGIGQISSEVPQNLSASRPQDRQFILSSKKLLLSDSGFYLCAWSGRFGLGQPQHFGDGTRLSIL.

The chain links TRBV19 to TRBJ1-3; D remains unclear. From germline, CDR1 is LNHDA and CDR2 SQIVND (reference sequence). The V gene lost 5 bases and the J gene lost 4 bases, with 18 bases spanning the gap. The CDR3 length is 16 residues. The CDR3 region is CASSPSINRAGNTIYF. The CDR3 region has the DNA TGTGCCAGTAGTCCCTCAATAAACAGAGCCGGAAACACCATATATTTT.

The V gene is TRBV7-2, the J gene TRBJ2-7; D uncertain. V dropped 1 base and J dropped 0 bases, with 4 bases sitting between them. The germline gives CDR1 SGHTA, CDR2 FQGNSA. This CDR3 spans 13 amino acids. CDR3 nucleotides: TGTGCCAGCAGCTTAGAACACTCCTACGAGCAGTACTTC. It codes for CASSLEHSYEQYF.

This chain connects TRBV6-5 to TRBJ1-2; tentative D call: TRBD1 (6 bases). Germline CDR1 is MNHEY and CDR2 is SVGAGI. This CDR3 has 15 amino acids. V lost 1 base and J lost 4, with 13 bases in between. The CDR3 sequence is CASSYLVTGGYGYTF. In DNA, the CDR3 is TGTGCCAGCAGTTACTTGGTGACAGGTGGCTATGGCTACACCTTC.

The V gene is TRBV10-3, the J gene TRBJ1-2; 10 bases line up with TRBD1. CDR1 is ENHRY and CDR2 is SYGVKD in the germline V gene. This CDR3 contains 16 residues. With 11 bases clipped from V and 0 bases from J, the junction kept 12 bases outside the gene matches. CDR3 region: CAVFRDRGQTNYGYTF. The CDR3 DNA sequence: TGTGCCGTTTTCCGGGACAGGGGCCAGACTAACTATGGCTACACCTTC.

V gene TRBV28 combines with J gene TRBJ1-5; D unresolved. The CDR3 is 13 amino acids. Trimming shortened V by 3 bases and J by 3 bases, and 6 bases separated the two germline ends. Germline-derived CDR1 and CDR2 are MDHEN and SYDVKM. DNA of the CDR3: TGTGCCAGCAGTTTTAGGTACAATCAGCCCCAGCATTTT. Its translation is CASSFRYNQPQHF.

The chain employs TRBV9 and TRBJ2-7, with TRBD2 matching 7 bases. Per the germline V gene, CDR1 is SGDLS and CDR2 is YYNGEE. The V gene end was trimmed by 3 bases and the J gene end by 6 bases; junction bases not matched to a gene: 6. This CDR3 contains 13 residues. The CDR3 region has the DNA TGTGCCAGCAGCGCTAGCGGTCGGAGCGAGCAGTACTTC. It encodes CASSASGRSEQYF.

This clone was seen just once. V gene TRBV6-4 combines with J gene TRBJ1-1; D might be TRBD1 (5 bases). Trimming removed 5 bases at V and 6 bases at J, with 13 bases between. In germline, CDR1 is MRHNA, CDR2 SNTAGT. The CDR3 runs to 13 residues. CDR3: CASSREQDSEAFF. In DNA form, the CDR3 reads TGTGCCAGCAGTCGCGAACAGGACTCTGAAGCTTTCTTT.

The J gene is TRBJ2-7, the V gene TRBV6-5, with D hard to call. V shed 4 bases and J shed 3 bases, with 7 bases lying between them. There are 12 residues in the CDR3. Germline V gene data show CDR1 as MNHEY and CDR2 as SVGAGI. The CDR3 region has the DNA TGTGCCAGCAGTTCGGACCACTACGAGCAGTACTTC. As protein: CASSSDHYEQYF.

The V and J genes are TRBV28 and TRBJ2-7; 9 nucleotides line up with TRBD1. This CDR3 has 12 residues. CDR1 is MDHEN and CDR2 is SYDVKM in the germline V gene. Trimming cost V 5 bases and J 6 bases; bases outside gene matches: 2. The CDR3 loop is CASSGTGFEQYF. The CDR3 DNA follows: TGTGCCAGCAGTGGGACAGGGTTCGAGCAGTACTTC.